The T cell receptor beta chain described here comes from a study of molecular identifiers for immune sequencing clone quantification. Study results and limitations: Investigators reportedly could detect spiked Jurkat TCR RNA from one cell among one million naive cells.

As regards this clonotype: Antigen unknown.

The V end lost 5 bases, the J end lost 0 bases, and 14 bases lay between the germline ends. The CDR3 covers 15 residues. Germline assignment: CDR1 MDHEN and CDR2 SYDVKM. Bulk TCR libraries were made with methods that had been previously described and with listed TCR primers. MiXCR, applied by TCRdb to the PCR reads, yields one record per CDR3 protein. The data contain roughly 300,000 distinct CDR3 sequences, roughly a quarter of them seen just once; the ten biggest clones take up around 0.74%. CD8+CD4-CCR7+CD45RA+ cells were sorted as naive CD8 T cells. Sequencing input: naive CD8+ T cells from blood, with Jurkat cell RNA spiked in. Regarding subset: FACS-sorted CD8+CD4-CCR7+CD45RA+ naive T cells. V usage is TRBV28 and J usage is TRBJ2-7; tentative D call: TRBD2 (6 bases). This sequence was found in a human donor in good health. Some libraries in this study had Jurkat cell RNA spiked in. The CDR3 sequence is CASSPQPRGSYEQYF. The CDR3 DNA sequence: TGTGCCAGCAGTCCACAGCCGCGGGGCTCCTACGAGCAGTACTTC.